The clone carrying this T cell receptor (beta chain) was detected a few times. What it binds is not known. These data belong to a study of TIL therapy for anti-PD-1-resistant metastatic lung cancer. Study at large: Several tumors were EGFR-mutant and two were ALK-rearranged. Tumors carried a median about 1.6 non-synonymous mutations per megabase. Findings and limits, study-wide: The cohort had more treatment-naive, never-smoker and oncogene-addicted patients than typical.

Germline V gives CDR1 KGHSH, CDR2 LQKENI. The V and J ends lost 2 bases and 4 bases, in that order; junction bases with no gene match: 1. The CDR3 covers 13 residues. The time point denotes: pre-treatment sample, taken before nivolumab and TIL therapy. The tumor samples were excised metastases, mostly pleural nodules or supraclavicular lymph nodes. Sequencing used immunoSEQ v3. The method was immunoSEQ multiplex PCR; TCRdb's version includes in-frame clones alone and lacks a portion of them. The sample contains roughly 10,000 clones, 55% to 70% of which appear only once. This chain links TRBV18 with TRBJ1-1; TRBD1 agrees at 7 bases. This receptor was identified in a person between 30 and 80 years old with non-small cell lung cancer. Here the sequenced sample was tumor tissue, taken at baseline. CDR3 loop: CASSPGQVTEAFF. The CDR3 nucleotides read TGTGCCAGCTCACCAGGACAGGTCACTGAAGCTTTCTTT.